This TCR beta chain came from a study of blood T cell repertoires in COVID-19. Study-level information: The United States, Italy and Spain provided the acute and convalescent COVID-19 samples.

The authors' processing: The authors estimated nucleated cell counts from reference gene primer amplification. The assay was immunoSEQ multiplex PCR, and TCRdb's table has in-frame clones only and misses some. That table gives V, J and clone size, and the DNA gave D and trimming. The sample has a few hundred thousand clones, around four fifths seen once. Trimming cost V 11 bases and J 2 bases, with 10 bases left between them. The CDR3 length is 13 residues. Germline-derived CDR1 and CDR2 are MDHEN and SYDVKM. The rearrangement joins TRBV28 to TRBJ2-6, with a possible D match to TRBD1 (5 bases). This TCR came from a woman aged 50 to 60 with active or convalescent COVID-19. Material: peripheral blood. The CDR3 region has the DNA TGTGCCTGGGGCAGGGCTGGGGCCAACGTCCTGACTTTC. Protein product: CAWGRAGANVLTF.